The present entry profiles one T cell receptor (beta chain) with its context. These data are taken from a study of OX40 agonist ivuxolimab in advanced cancers. The V and J ends lost 4 bases and 0 bases respectively, with 10 bases between them. In germline, CDR1 is MDHEN, CDR2 SYDVKM. This CDR3 is 14 amino acids long. Only in-frame clones appear in the TCRdb table, and some are missing; sequencing was by immunoSEQ multiplex PCR. Of approximately 6,000 clones in the sample, approximately 77% are singletons; the top ten hold roughly an eighth. The clonotype originates from an adult with an advanced solid tumor such as melanoma, head and neck, liver or kidney cancer. The genes are TRBV28 and TRBJ2-7; D is uncertain. The source material was CD4+ or CD8+ T cells sorted from blood, sampled in a trial of the OX40 agonist ivuxolimab. The CDR3 region has the DNA TGTGCCAGCAGTTCCCCTTTAAACTCCTACGAGCAGTACTTC. This translates into CASSSPLNSYEQYF. The variable domain in full, completed from reference TRBV28 and TRBJ2-7, reads DVKVTQSSRYLVKRTGEKVFLECVQDMDHENMFWYRQDPGLGLRLIYFSYDVKMKEKGDIPEGYSVSREKKERFSLILESASTNQTSMYLCASSSPLNSYEQYFGPGTRLTVT.